One and the same sample provided the 31 T cell receptor beta chains below, sequenced in a study of T-cell reconstitution after alpha-beta-depleted transplantation in children. Unique molecular identifiers were incorporated when the TCRbeta library was constructed. TCRdb ran MiXCR on the PCR reads and lists one entry per CDR3 protein. The table has about 6,100 distinct CDR3 sequences, 15% to 20% seen once. The material was PBMCs, mostly from graft donor cells, obtained 60 days after TCRalphabeta/CD19-depleted stem cell transplant. Every receptor here comes from a male patient under 18 who had a stem cell transplant for acute myeloid leukemia, so the T cells may come from the graft donor.

This clonotype has more than one count but fewer than ten. The CDR3 spells CASSATGAPSGNTIYF. The CDR3 bases are TGTGCCAGCAGCGCAACCGGGGCCCCCTCTGGAAACACCATATATTTT. The chain recombines TRBV7-9 with TRBJ1-3; the D gene is possibly TRBD1 (5 bases). This CDR3 is 16 amino acids long. Trimming removed 5 bases from V and 0 bases from J, with 14 bases in between. The germline gives CDR1 SEHNR, CDR2 FQNEAQ (reference sequence).

By sample fraction, this clonotype is medium-sized. This chain's CDR3 is CASSLAPLMATYEQYF. The CDR3 DNA is TGTGCCAGCAGCTTAGCGCCCCTTATGGCAACCTACGAGCAGTACTTC. This chain uses TRBV7-6 with TRBJ2-7; unclear D gene. The V gene lost 0 bases and the J gene lost 2 bases, with 14 bases spanning the gap. Germline-derived CDR1 and CDR2 are SGHVS and FNYEAQ. The CDR3 is 16 residues long.

This clonotype is large within its sample. The chain carries TRBV6-2 or TRBV6-3 and TRBJ2-2; TRBD1 is a possible D gene (5 bases). The CDR3 runs 17 residues. Germline lookup yields CDR1 MNHEY and CDR2 SVGEGT. The germline V and J ends were trimmed by 6 bases and 4 bases, with 21 bases remaining between them. The CDR3 loop is CASRTPGPGMGTGELFF. In DNA, the CDR3 is TGTGCCAGCAGAACTCCTGGGCCAGGGATGGGCACCGGGGAGCTGTTTTTT.

This rearrangement joins TRBV20-1 to TRBJ1-1, with a tentative D call TRBD1 (5 bases). The CDR3 is made up of 13 amino acids. The V and J ends lost 0 bases and 5 bases respectively, with 10 bases between them. Germline V gene lookup returns CDR1 DFQATT and CDR2 SNEGSKA (reference sequence). CDR3 sequence: CSAREVDMTEAFF. The CDR3 DNA reads as TGCAGTGCTAGAGAGGTGGACATGACTGAAGCTTTCTTT.

By sample fraction, this clonotype is medium-sized. V is TRBV27 and J is TRBJ2-6, with TRBD1 matching over 9 bases. The CDR3 spans 17 residues. V dropped 6 bases and J dropped 0; count of bases not matched to a gene: 6. Germline values: CDR1 MNHEY, CDR2 SMNVEV (reference sequence). The CDR3: CASSKPGQGSGANVLTF. The DNA for the CDR3 is TGTGCCAGCAGCAAACCGGGACAGGGCTCTGGGGCCAACGTCCTGACTTTC.

This clonotype is judged medium-sized. The chain uses TRBV4-2 and TRBJ1-2; D unresolved. The CDR3 runs 15 residues. In germline, CDR1 is LGHNA, CDR2 YNFKEQ. The germline V and J ends were trimmed by 0 bases and 0 bases, with 8 bases remaining between them. The CDR3 loop reads CASSQDPLANYGYTF. The CDR3 bases are TGTGCCAGCAGCCAAGACCCCTTAGCTAACTATGGCTACACCTTC.

The sample holds a few counts of this clonotype. The rearrangement uses TRBV15 and TRBJ2-2; D is undetermined. This CDR3 comprises 14 residues. Germline V gene sequence: CDR1 LNHNV, CDR2 YYDKDF (reference sequence). Trimming pared 9 bases from V and 1 base from J, leaving 12 bases between. CDR3 in amino acids: CATPGRGNTGELFF. For the CDR3, the DNA is TGTGCCACACCCGGCCGAGGGAACACCGGGGAGCTGTTTTTT.

This clonotype was observed a handful of times. The V and J genes are TRBV5-1 and TRBJ2-3; 8 nucleotides align to TRBD2. The V segment lost 5 bases and the J segment 5 bases; nucleotides outside the gene matches: 10. This CDR3 has 15 amino acids. Germline CDR1 SGHRS, CDR2 YFSETQ. The CDR3 spells CASRIAGGGGDTQYF. Here the CDR3 DNA reads TGCGCCAGCAGAATTGCGGGAGGTGGGGGAGATACGCAGTATTTT.

This clonotype was counted only a few times. The V and J genes are TRBV20-1 and TRBJ2-5; 9 bases line up with TRBD2. This CDR3 is 17 amino acids long. The germline gives CDR1 DFQATT, CDR2 SNEGSKA (reference sequence). V lost 3 bases, J lost 0 bases, and 11 bases stayed unmatched. The CDR3 sequence: CSASPTSSGRYQETQYF. The DNA of the CDR3 is TGCAGTGCTAGCCCGACCTCCAGCGGGAGGTACCAAGAGACCCAGTACTTC.

This clonotype was recorded a few times. The chain has TRBV7-3 and TRBJ2-1; 11 nucleotides agree with TRBD2. The V and J ends lost 5 bases and 8 bases, in that order; junction bases with no gene match: 8. This CDR3 is 15 amino acids long. Germline loops: CDR1 SGHTA, CDR2 FQGTGA. CDR3 bases: TGTGCCAGCAGCCTATCTAGCGGGAGGAGCTATGAGCAGTTCTTC. It specifies CASSLSSGRSYEQFF.

Sample share makes this clonotype medium-sized. V usage is TRBV11-2 and J usage is TRBJ1-2; D uncertain. With 1 base removed from V and 2 bases from J, the gap between germline ends came to 8 bases. Germline V gene data show CDR1 as SGHAT and CDR2 as FQNNGV. This CDR3 comprises 14 residues. CDR3: CASSLAPFNYGYTF. The CDR3 DNA is TGTGCCAGCAGCTTAGCCCCTTTCAACTATGGCTACACCTTC.

This clonotype was observed a few times. V is TRBV4-2 and J is TRBJ2-7; TRBD2 aligns across 9 bases. Germline loops: CDR1 LGHNA, CDR2 YNFKEQ. CDR3 length: 16 amino acids. Trimming cost V 3 bases and J 7 bases; bases outside gene matches: 13. CDR3: CASSQAGRTSELEQYF. In DNA form, the CDR3 reads TGTGCCAGCAGCCAGGCTGGGCGGACTAGCGAGTTGGAGCAGTACTTC.

V and J are TRBV25-1 and TRBJ2-7; the D gene is possibly TRBD2 (7 bases). There are 14 residues in the CDR3. V dropped 4 bases and J dropped 1 base, with 11 bases sitting between them. Germline assignment: CDR1 MGHDK and CDR2 SYGVNS. CDR3 loop: CASSGGGASYEQYF. DNA for the CDR3: TGTGCCAGCAGTGGGGGGGGGGCGTCCTACGAGCAGTACTTC.

This chain's CDR3 is CASEGSEGDTQYF. The CDR3 DNA follows: TGTGCCAGCGAAGGCTCTGAGGGAGATACGCAGTATTTT. This rearrangement joins TRBV28 to TRBJ2-3; possibly TRBD2 for D (5 bases). The CDR3 has 13 amino acids. V was cut by 8 bases and J by 5 bases, with 14 bases left in between. Germline V gene sequence: CDR1 MDHEN, CDR2 SYDVKM.

By frequency in the sample, this clonotype is medium-sized. V is TRBV12-3 or TRBV12-4 and J is TRBJ2-1; a weak D match, TRBD2 (6 bases). Trimming removed 6 bases at V and 8 bases at J, with 11 bases between. The CDR3 sequence is 12 residues long. The DNA of the CDR3 is TGTGCCAGCAGCAGGGACTTTGATGAGCAGTTCTTC. Translated: CASSRDFDEQFF.

The chain employs TRBV7-8 and TRBJ2-7; unclear D gene. Per the germline V gene, CDR1 is SGHVS and CDR2 is FQNEAQ. The ends were cut back, 1 base at V and 2 bases at J, with 6 bases in the middle. The CDR3 spans 13 residues. The CDR3: CASSLGQPYEQYF. The CDR3 DNA is TGTGCCAGCAGCTTAGGGCAGCCCTACGAGCAGTACTTC.

J is TRBJ1-1 and V is TRBV5-6; D not certain. Germline V CDR1 and CDR2: SGHDT, YYEEEE. The CDR3 loop spans 8 amino acids. The DNA for the CDR3 is TGTGTGAACACTGAAGCTTTCTTT. It encodes CVNTEAFF. Drawing the rest from reference TRBV5-6 and TRBJ1-1, the complete variable domain is DAGVTQSPTHLIKTRGQQVTLRCSPKSGHDTVSWYQQALGQGPQFIFQYYEEEERQRGNFPDRFSGHQFPNYSSELNVNALLLGDSALYLCVNTEAFFGQGTRLTVV.

V gene TRBV5-6 combines with J gene TRBJ2-5, with TRBD2 matching over 13 bases. The CDR3 sequence is 15 residues long. Germline CDR1 SGHDT, CDR2 YYEEEE. The V and J ends lost 2 bases and 5 bases, in that order; junction bases with no gene match: 3. The CDR3 reads CASSLGLAGAETQYF. The CDR3 region has the DNA TGTGCCAGCAGCTTAGGACTAGCGGGGGCGGAGACCCAGTACTTC. The variable domain in full, with the rest retrieved from reference TRBV5-6 and TRBJ2-5, is DAGVTQSPTHLIKTRGQQVTLRCSPKSGHDTVSWYQQALGQGPQFIFQYYEEEERQRGNFPDRFSGHQFPNYSSELNVNALLLGDSALYLCASSLGLAGAETQYFGPGTRLLVL.

This clonotype was seen a handful of times. This rearrangement joins TRBV12-3 or TRBV12-4 to TRBJ2-3; unclear D gene. V dropped 3 bases and J dropped 5 bases, with 15 bases sitting between them. This CDR3 is built from 15 residues. The CDR3 is CASSFLGGRGDTQYF. CDR3 DNA sequence: TGTGCCAGCAGTTTTCTGGGCGGCCGAGGAGATACGCAGTATTTT.

This clonotype appeared a few times. The V gene is TRBV7-9, the J gene TRBJ1-4; D is perhaps TRBD1 (6 bases). Between the trimmed V and J ends, which lost 6 bases and 3 bases, there was a span of 17 bases. The germline V gene has CDR1 SEHNR and CDR2 FQNEAQ (reference sequence). The CDR3 sequence is 16 residues long. CDR3 sequence: CASSSDRLAANEKLFF. For the CDR3, the DNA is TGTGCCAGCAGTTCGGACAGACTCGCGGCTAATGAAAAACTGTTTTTT. Full variable domain (missing parts from reference TRBV7-9 and TRBJ1-4): DTGVSQNPRHKITKRGQNVTFRCDPISEHNRLYWYRQTLGQGPEFLTYFQNEAQLEKSRLLSDRFSAERPKGSFSTLEIQRTEQGDSAMYLCASSSDRLAANEKLFFGSGTQLSVL.

This rearrangement joins TRBV18 to TRBJ1-3; unclear D gene. CDR3 length: 12 residues. Trimming pared 2 bases from V and 4 bases from J, leaving 3 bases between. Germline assignment: CDR1 KGHSH and CDR2 LQKENI. DNA of the CDR3: TGTGCCAGCTCACCAAAAGGAAACACCATATATTTT. Amino acids: CASSPKGNTIYF.

Remarks on this clonotype: A much larger clonotype is one base distant, so this may be a read error. The chain combines TRBV24-1 with TRBJ2-3; 11 nucleotides match TRBD1. CDR3 length equals 16 residues. Germline V CDR1 and CDR2: KGHDR, SFDVKD. CDR3 bases: TGTGCCACCAGTGACTCCGGGACAGGGGGAGCAGATACGCAGAATTTT. Translation gives CATSDSGTGGADTQNF.

In this sample, this clonotype turned up a few times. This rearrangement joins TRBV21-1 to TRBJ2-3. TRBV21-1 counts as a pseudogene. The CDR3 runs to 15 residues. The CDR3 here is CASSRVGTSTDTQYF. The CDR3 DNA reads TGTGCCAGCAGCAGGGTTGGGACTAGCACAGATACGCAGTATTTT.

This sequence joins TRBV21-1 and TRBJ2-6; the table gives TRBD1 as D, unverified against the DNA. TRBV21-1 is a recognized pseudogene. The CDR3 contains 19 residues. The CDR3 protein is CASSAGKRQGNSGANVLTF. CDR3 bases: TGTGCCAGCAGCGCTGGTAAGAGGCAGGGGAACTCTGGGGCCAACGTCCTGACTTTC.

By sample fraction, this clonotype is medium-sized. The chain links TRBV7-9 to TRBJ2-5, with a weak D call TRBD2 (5 bases). The CDR3 is 12 amino acids. Trimming took off 8 bases at V and 1 base at J, with 8 bases between the two ends. From germline, CDR1 is SEHNR and CDR2 FQNEAQ (reference sequence). CDR3 residues: CASGSLQETQYF. In DNA form, the CDR3 reads TGTGCCAGCGGGAGCCTCCAAGAGACCCAGTACTTC. Looking up the rest from reference TRBV7-9 and TRBJ2-5 gives the full variable domain: DTGVSQNPRHKITKRGQNVTFRCDPISEHNRLYWYRQTLGQGPEFLTYFQNEAQLEKSRLLSDRFSAERPKGSFSTLEIQRTEQGDSAMYLCASGSLQETQYFGPGTRLLVL.

By proportion, this clonotype is medium-sized. This chain links TRBV12-3 or TRBV12-4 with TRBJ2-7; 11 positions agree with TRBD1. This CDR3 spans 14 amino acids. J was trimmed by 3 bases and V by 5 bases; bases with no gene match: 3. DNA of the CDR3: TGTGCCAGCAGTCCGGGACAGGGGGTCTACGAGCAGTACTTC. It translates to CASSPGQGVYEQYF.

This rearrangement joins TRBV18 to TRBJ2-7; D is unresolved. Germline CDR1 KGHSH, CDR2 LQKENI. The germline V and J ends were trimmed by 3 bases and 1 base, with 10 bases remaining between them. This CDR3 region has 14 residues. CDR3 DNA sequence: TGTGCCAGCTCACCTGGCAGAGATTCCTACGAGCAGTACTTC. Amino acids: CASSPGRDSYEQYF.

This clonotype was counted a few times. J is TRBJ2-3 and V is TRBV12-3 or TRBV12-4; D is ambiguous. Trimming left V 5 bases short and J 0 bases short, with 3 bases between. This CDR3 is built from 12 residues. The CDR3 region has the DNA TGTGCCAGCAGTCCGAGCACAGATACGCAGTATTTT. Its translation: CASSPSTDTQYF.

This clonotype is labeled medium-sized (0.01 to 0.1%). V is TRBV9 and J is TRBJ1-2; D is uncertain. There are 14 residues in the CDR3. CDR1 is SGDLS, CDR2 YYNGEE, per germline. Trimming left V 0 bases short and J 5 bases short, with 11 bases between. The CDR3 nucleotides are TGTGCCAGCAGCGTAGATGTCAGGCGATATGGCTACACCTTC. It codes for CASSVDVRRYGYTF.

This clonotype ranks as large. The V call is TRBV7-9, the J call TRBJ2-5; the D is unclear. There are 13 residues in the CDR3. CDR1 and CDR2 (germline): SEHNR, FQNEAQ (reference sequence). Trimming removed 0 bases from V and 4 bases from J, with 6 bases in between. Here the CDR3 DNA reads TGTGCCAGCAGCTTAGCGAAGGGAGAGACCCAGTACTTC. It is translated as CASSLAKGETQYF.

This clonotype is termed medium-sized. The chain recombines TRBV12-3 or TRBV12-4 with TRBJ2-1; no definite D call. The V end was cut by 1 base, the J end by 5 bases, with 6 bases between. This CDR3 contains 13 residues. The DNA for the CDR3 is TGTGCCAGCAGTTTAGACTTAGACAATGAGCAGTTCTTC. Amino acid sequence: CASSLDLDNEQFF.